The present TCR beta chain was sequenced within a study of lymphopenia after photon versus proton radiotherapy. Regarding the study as a whole: Proton therapy kept repertoires fairly stable, unlike photons, which gained effector/memory cells. Oligoclonal CD8+ Temra expansion after nadir drove photon patients' diversity drop. Authors raise, but do not show, better survival with proton therapy. In patients who died, overall survival fell as post-nadir TCR diversity dropped more.

In regard to this clone: Its antigen is not identified.

Repertoires were generated with immunoSEQ multiplex PCR, while TCRdb's copy carries only in-frame clones and drops some. The sample shows about 70,000 clones, over 70% of them seen only once. Trimming took 2 bases from V and 4 from J, leaving 3 bases between them. Germline CDR1 is SGHRS and CDR2 is YFSETQ. The CDR3 extends over 11 amino acids. The chain carries TRBV5-1 and TRBJ2-5, with no clear D. The sequencing here drew on peripheral blood, taken from a patient treated with proton-based radiotherapy. This receptor was obtained from a man older than 75 with esophageal cancer. CDR3 in DNA: TGCGCCAGCAGCTTTTTAGAGACCCAGTACTTC. Translating gives CASSFLETQYF.